This TCR beta chain was recovered during a study of CD4 T cells in relation to SARS-CoV-2 and coronaviruses. Study as a whole: Shared crossreactive spike epitopes were mapped to their HLA restriction. Study outcomes and limitations: In roughly 65% of donors, memory CD4+ clonotypes crossrecognized SARS-CoV-2 and at least one common cold coronavirus spike.

The unexposed donors gave CD4+ T cells in about 2010-2019, prior to COVID-19. Worth noting for this clone: What it binds is unknown.

Uncultured naive and memory CD4+ T cells supplied DNA for deep TCR-beta sequencing. Assay: immunoSEQ multiplex PCR; the TCRdb copy retains only in-frame clones and omits some. The sample includes about 59,000 clones, 70% to 90% of them seen just once. This CDR3 comprises 15 residues. CDR1 SNHLY and CDR2 FYNNEI come from the germline V gene. V dropped 2 bases and J dropped 2 bases, with 10 bases sitting between them. Sequences were obtained from memory CD4+ T cells from PBMCs. The V call is TRBV2, the J call TRBJ1-5; weak D call: TRBD1 (6 bases). This clonotype was sampled from a human donor in good health. CDR3 nucleotides: TGTGCCAGCAGTGAATGGGGGCAGGGCAATCAGCCCCAGCATTTT. Amino acids: CASSEWGQGNQPQHF.